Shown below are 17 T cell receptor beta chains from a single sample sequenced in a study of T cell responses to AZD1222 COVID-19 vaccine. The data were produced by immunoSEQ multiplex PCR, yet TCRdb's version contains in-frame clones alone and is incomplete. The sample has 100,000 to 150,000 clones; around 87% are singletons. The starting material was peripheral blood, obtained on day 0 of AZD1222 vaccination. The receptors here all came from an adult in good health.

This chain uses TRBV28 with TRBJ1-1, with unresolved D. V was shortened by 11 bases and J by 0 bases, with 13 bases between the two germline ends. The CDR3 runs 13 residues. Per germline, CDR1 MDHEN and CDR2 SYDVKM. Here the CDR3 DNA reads TGTGCCGCGACCGGGAGATTGAACACTGAAGCTTTCTTT. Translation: CAATGRLNTEAFF.

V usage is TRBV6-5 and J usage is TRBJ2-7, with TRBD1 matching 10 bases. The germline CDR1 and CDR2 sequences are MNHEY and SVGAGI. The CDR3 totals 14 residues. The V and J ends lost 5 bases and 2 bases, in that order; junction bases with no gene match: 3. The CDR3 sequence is CASSRQGAAYEQYF. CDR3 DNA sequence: TGTGCCAGCAGTCGACAGGGGGCGGCCTACGAGCAGTACTTC.

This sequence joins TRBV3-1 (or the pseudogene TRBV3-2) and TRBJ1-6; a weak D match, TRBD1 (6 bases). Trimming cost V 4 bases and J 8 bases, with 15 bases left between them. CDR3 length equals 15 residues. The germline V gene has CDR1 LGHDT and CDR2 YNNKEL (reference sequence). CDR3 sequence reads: CASSPQGIADSPLHF. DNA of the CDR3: TGTGCCAGCAGCCCCCAGGGGATCGCGGATTCACCCCTCCACTTT.

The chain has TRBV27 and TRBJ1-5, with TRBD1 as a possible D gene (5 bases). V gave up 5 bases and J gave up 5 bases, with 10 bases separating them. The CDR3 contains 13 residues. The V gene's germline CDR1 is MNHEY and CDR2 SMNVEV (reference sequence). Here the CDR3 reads CASSKQVDQPQHF. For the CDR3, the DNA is TGTGCCAGCAGTAAACAGGTCGATCAGCCCCAGCATTTT.

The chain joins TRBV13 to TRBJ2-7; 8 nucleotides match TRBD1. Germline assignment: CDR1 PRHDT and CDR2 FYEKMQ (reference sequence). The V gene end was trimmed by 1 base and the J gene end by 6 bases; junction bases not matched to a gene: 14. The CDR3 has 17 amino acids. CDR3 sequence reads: CASSLVQGDSNGLEQYF. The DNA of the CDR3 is TGTGCCAGCAGCTTAGTACAGGGGGATAGTAACGGCCTCGAGCAGTACTTC. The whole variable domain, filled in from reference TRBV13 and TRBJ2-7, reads AAGVIQSPRHLIKEKRETATLKCYPIPRHDTVYWYQQGPGQDPQFLISFYEKMQSDKGSIPDRFSAQQFSDYHSELNMSSLELGDSALYFCASSLVQGDSNGLEQYFGPGTRLTVT.

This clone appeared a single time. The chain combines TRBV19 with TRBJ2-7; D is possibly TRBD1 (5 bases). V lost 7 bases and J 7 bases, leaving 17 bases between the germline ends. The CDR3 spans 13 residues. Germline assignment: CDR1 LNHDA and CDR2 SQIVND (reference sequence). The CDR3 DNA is TGTGCCAGTACCGAGACCAGGGCTGGGGAGCAGTACTTC. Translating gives CASTETRAGEQYF.

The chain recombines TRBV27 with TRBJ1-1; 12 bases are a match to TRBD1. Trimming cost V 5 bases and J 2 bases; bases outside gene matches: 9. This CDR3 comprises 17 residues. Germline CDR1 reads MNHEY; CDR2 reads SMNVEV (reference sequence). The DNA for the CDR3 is TGTGCCAGCAGTCCGATGGGGACAGGGGGCCTCAACACTGAAGCTTTCTTT. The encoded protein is CASSPMGTGGLNTEAFF.

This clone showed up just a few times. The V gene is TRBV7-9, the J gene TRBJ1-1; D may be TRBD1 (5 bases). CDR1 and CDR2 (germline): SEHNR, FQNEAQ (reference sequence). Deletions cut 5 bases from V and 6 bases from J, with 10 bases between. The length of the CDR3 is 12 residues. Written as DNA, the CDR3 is TGTGCCAGCAGCCCGAAGGGGTCTGAAGCTTTCTTT. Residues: CASSPKGSEAFF. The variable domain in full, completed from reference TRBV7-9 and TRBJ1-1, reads DTGVSQNPRHKITKRGQNVTFRCDPISEHNRLYWYRQTLGQGPEFLTYFQNEAQLEKSRLLSDRFSAERPKGSFSTLEIQRTEQGDSAMYLCASSPKGSEAFFGQGTRLTVV.

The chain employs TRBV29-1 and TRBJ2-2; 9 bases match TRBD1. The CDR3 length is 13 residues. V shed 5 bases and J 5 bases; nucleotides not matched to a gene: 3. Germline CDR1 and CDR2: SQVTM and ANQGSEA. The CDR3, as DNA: TGCAGCGTTTCCGGGACAGGGACCGGGGAGCTGTTTTTT. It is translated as CSVSGTGTGELFF.

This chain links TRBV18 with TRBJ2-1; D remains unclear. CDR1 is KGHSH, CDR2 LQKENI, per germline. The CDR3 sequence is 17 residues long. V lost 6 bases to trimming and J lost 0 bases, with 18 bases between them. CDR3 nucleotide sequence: TGTGCCAGCTCCCGAAGCTTGGGCAGCAGCTCCTACAATGAGCAGTTCTTC. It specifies CASSRSLGSSSYNEQFF.

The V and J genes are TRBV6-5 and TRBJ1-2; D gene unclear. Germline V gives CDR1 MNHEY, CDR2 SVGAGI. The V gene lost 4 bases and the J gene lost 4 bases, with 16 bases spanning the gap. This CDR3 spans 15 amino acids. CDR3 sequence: CASSLDLTAIYGYTF. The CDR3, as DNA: TGTGCCAGCAGTTTGGACTTGACGGCGATCTATGGCTACACCTTC.

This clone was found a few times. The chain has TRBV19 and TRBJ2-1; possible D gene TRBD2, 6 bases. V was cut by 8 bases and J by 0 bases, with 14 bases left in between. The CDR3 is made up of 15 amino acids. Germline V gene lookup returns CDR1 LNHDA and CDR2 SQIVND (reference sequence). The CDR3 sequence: CASSYVRGSYNEQFF. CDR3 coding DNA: TGTGCCAGTTCCTATGTGCGGGGCTCCTACAATGAGCAGTTCTTC.

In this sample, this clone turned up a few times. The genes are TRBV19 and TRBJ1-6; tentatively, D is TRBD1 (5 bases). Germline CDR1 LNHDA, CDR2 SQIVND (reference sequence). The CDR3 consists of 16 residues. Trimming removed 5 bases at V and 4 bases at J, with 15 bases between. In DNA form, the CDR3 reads TGTGCCAGTAGTCATCGGAGGGACCTTTATAATTCACCCCTCCACTTT. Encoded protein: CASSHRRDLYNSPLHF.

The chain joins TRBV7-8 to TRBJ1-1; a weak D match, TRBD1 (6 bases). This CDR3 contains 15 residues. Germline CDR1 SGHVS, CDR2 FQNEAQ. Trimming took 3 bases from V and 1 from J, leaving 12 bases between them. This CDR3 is CASSFPGHQNTEAFF. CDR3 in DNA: TGTGCCAGCAGCTTCCCGGGACACCAGAACACTGAAGCTTTCTTT.

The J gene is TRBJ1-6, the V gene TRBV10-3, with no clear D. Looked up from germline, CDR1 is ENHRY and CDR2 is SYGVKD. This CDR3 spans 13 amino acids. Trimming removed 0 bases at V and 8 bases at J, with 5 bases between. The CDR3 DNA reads TGTGCCATCAGTGAGTCGAGGGATTCACCCCTCCACTTT. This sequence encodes CAISESRDSPLHF.

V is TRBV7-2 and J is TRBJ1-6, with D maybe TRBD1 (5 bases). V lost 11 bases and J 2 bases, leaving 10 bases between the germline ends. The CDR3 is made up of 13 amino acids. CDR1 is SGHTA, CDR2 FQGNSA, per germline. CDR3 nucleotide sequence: TGTGCCGCCCGGGGGGCCTATAATTCACCCCTCCACTTT. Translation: CAARGAYNSPLHF.

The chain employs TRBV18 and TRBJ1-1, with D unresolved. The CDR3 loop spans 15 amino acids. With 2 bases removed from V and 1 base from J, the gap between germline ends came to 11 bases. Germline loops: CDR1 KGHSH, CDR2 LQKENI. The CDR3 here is CASSPLRPGNTEAFF. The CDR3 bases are TGTGCCAGCTCACCATTGAGACCGGGGAACACTGAAGCTTTCTTT.